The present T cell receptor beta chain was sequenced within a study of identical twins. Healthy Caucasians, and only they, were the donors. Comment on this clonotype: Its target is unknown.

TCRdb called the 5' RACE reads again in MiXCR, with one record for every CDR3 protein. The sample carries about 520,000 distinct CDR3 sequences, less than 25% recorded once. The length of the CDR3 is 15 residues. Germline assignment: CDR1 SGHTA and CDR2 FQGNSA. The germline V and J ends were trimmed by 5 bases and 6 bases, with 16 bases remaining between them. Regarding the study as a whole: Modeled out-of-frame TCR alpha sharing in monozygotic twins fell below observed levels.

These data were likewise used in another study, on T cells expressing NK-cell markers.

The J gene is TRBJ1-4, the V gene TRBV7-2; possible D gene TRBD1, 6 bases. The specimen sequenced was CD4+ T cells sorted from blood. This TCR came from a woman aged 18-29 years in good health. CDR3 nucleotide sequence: TGTGCCAGCAGCCCAGGAACAGGGTTACATGAAAAACTGTTTTTT. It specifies CASSPGTGLHEKLFF.